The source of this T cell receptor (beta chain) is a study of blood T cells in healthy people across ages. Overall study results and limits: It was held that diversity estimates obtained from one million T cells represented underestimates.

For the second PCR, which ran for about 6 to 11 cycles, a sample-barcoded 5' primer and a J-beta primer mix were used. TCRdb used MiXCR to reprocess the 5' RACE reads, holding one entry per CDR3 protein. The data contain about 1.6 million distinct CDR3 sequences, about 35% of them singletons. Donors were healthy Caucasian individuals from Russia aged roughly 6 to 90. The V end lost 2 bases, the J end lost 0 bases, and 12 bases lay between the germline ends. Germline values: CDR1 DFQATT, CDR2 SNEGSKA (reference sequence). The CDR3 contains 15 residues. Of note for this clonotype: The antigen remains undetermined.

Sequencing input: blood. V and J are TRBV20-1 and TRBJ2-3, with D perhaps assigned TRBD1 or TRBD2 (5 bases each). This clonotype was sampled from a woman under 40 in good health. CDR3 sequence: CSARPGAASTDTQYF. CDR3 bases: TGCAGTGCTAGACCCGGGGCGGCTAGCACAGATACGCAGTATTTT.